These T cell receptor beta chains were read from a single sample in a study of spatial heterogeneity in lung cancer. MiXCR was run by TCRdb on the 5' RACE reads, yielding one entry per CDR3 protein. The data contain about 82,000 distinct CDR3 sequences, around 13% of them seen just once; the ten biggest clones take up approximately 4.2%. The source was PBMCs, collected at surgery. Receptors originate from a male donor with early-stage non-small cell lung cancer. CDR3s include the opening cysteine and the closing phenylalanine or tryptophan. Each record gives: V gene, J gene, D gene, clone size, CDR3 DNA, CDR3 protein. The D gene is left open where the match is weak. Clone size appears in some rows only: once, few, many, or a class for an expanded clone.

TRBV6-5	TRBJ2-1	-	-	TGTGCCAGCAGTCAGACCGGGATAGCGGCAGAAAACAATGAGCAGTTCTTC	CASSQTGIAAENNEQFF
TRBV5-1	TRBJ2-7	TRBD1	few	TGCGCCAGCAGCTTCGACAGGGGATTTGACGAGCAGTACTTC	CASSFDRGFDEQYF
TRBV14	TRBJ1-1	-	-	TGTGCCAGCAGCCAAGTAATGAACACTGAAGCTTTCTTT	CASSQVMNTEAFF
TRBV11-1	TRBJ1-3	-	few	TGTGCCAGCAGCCTCGAAACTGGAAACACCATATATTTT	CASSLETGNTIYF
TRBV5-1	TRBJ2-7	TRBD1	-	TGCGCCAGCAGTTTCGGGACAGACGTGTTCTACGAGCAGTACTTC	CASSFGTDVFYEQYF
TRBV7-2	TRBJ2-1	TRBD1	many	TGTGCCAGCAGCCCGGACAGGGCAAGCAATGAGCAGTTCTTC	CASSPDRASNEQFF
TRBV25-1	TRBJ2-1	TRBD2	few	TGTGCCAGCAGTGACCCACGGCTAGCGGGAGGGCGAAATGAGCAGTTCTTC	CASSDPRLAGGRNEQFF
TRBV6-1	TRBJ2-3	-	few	TGTGCCAGCAGTGAACGAGGGGGGGCAGATACGCAGTATTTT	CASSERGGADTQYF
TRBV11-1	TRBJ2-2	-	many	TGTGCCAGCAGCTTATCAACCACCGGGGAGCTGTTTTTT	CASSLSTTGELFF
TRBV5-6	TRBJ1-2	TRBD1	many	TGTGCCAGCAGCGTGGGACAGACGTTAGATGGCTACACCTTC	CASSVGQTLDGYTF
TRBV20-1	TRBJ1-2	-	many	TGCAGTGCTAGAAGGGAAGGGAGCTATGGCTACACCTTC	CSARREGSYGYTF
TRBV7-2	TRBJ1-1	TRBD1	-	TGTGCCAGCAGCTTAAGTTCAGGGGGCTGGACTGAAGCTTTCTTT	CASSLSSGGWTEAFF
TRBV5-1	TRBJ2-3	-	-	TGCGCCAGCCTCCTGGGCGGGGGCACAGATACGCAGTATTTT	CASLLGGGTDTQYF
TRBV27	TRBJ2-7	-	-	TGTGCCAGCAGTCCCAAGAATCTATGGGAGCAGTACTTC	CASSPKNLWEQYF
TRBV24-1	TRBJ1-1	-	medium-sized	TGTGCCACCAGTGATGGGATTGAAGCTTTCTTT	CATSDGIEAFF
TRBV27	TRBJ1-1	-	-	TGTGCCAGCAGTTTAGGGGTCATGAACACTGAAGCTTTCTTT	CASSLGVMNTEAFF
TRBV6-5	TRBJ2-6	-	-	TGTGCCAGCAGTTACAGGGCCGGGGCCAACGTCCTGACTTTC	CASSYRAGANVLTF
TRBV5-1	TRBJ1-1	-	few	TGCGCCAGCAGCTTGGCCCAGGGGATGAACACTGAAGCTTTCTTT	CASSLAQGMNTEAFF
TRBV7-9	TRBJ2-3	TRBD2	-	TGTGCCAGCAGCTTCACTAGCGGCGTTTCAGATACGCAGTATTTT	CASSFTSGVSDTQYF
TRBV3-1	TRBJ2-2	-	-	TGTGCCAGCAGCCAAGGGCAGAAGTTCACCGGGGAGCTGTTTTTT	CASSQGQKFTGELFF
TRBV3-1	TRBJ2-1	-	many	TGTGCCAGCAGCCAAGAATCAGAGCTCGCTGAGCAGTTCTTC	CASSQESELAEQFF
TRBV3-1	TRBJ2-5	TRBD1	few	TGTGCCAGCAGACTGACAGGGGGGGGAGAGACCCAGTACTTC	CASRLTGGGETQYF
TRBV7-3	TRBJ2-1	TRBD2	-	TGTGCCAGCAGCTTAGGGCGGGAGTACAATGAGCAGTTCTTC	CASSLGREYNEQFF
TRBV11-3	TRBJ2-2	TRBD2	-	TGTGCCAGCAGCTGGGAAGCGGGGATGGGGACCGGGGAGCTGTTTTTT	CASSWEAGMGTGELFF
TRBV19	TRBJ2-7	-	few	TGTGCCAGTAGTATCGCCAGCAGTACCTACGAGCAGTACTTC	CASSIASSTYEQYF
TRBV6-5	TRBJ2-5	-	few	TGTGCCAGCAGTTGGGACGTACAAGAGACCCAGTACTTC	CASSWDVQETQYF
TRBV12-3/TRBV12-4	TRBJ2-1	-	-	TGTGCCAGCAGTGGAAGCGGACTTCAGTTCTTC	CASSGSGLQFF
TRBV9	TRBJ1-1	-	few	TGTGCCAGCAGCGTAGAGGCCTCCATGAACACTGAAGCTTTCTTT	CASSVEASMNTEAFF
TRBV30	TRBJ2-4	-	-	TGTGCCTGGGTGGACAGCCGAGCCAAAAACATTCAGTACTTC	CAWVDSRAKNIQYF
TRBV5-1	TRBJ2-3	-	-	TGCGCCAGCAGGACGGGGGGCGGCACAGATACGCAGTATTTT	CASRTGGGTDTQYF
TRBV20-1	TRBJ1-1	-	few	TGCAGTGCTACGAGACAGCTGAACACTGAAGCTTTCTTT	CSATRQLNTEAFF
TRBV6-6	TRBJ2-7	-	few	TGTGCCAGCAGGGAGGCGGGTTCCTCCTACGAGCAGTACTTC	CASREAGSSYEQYF